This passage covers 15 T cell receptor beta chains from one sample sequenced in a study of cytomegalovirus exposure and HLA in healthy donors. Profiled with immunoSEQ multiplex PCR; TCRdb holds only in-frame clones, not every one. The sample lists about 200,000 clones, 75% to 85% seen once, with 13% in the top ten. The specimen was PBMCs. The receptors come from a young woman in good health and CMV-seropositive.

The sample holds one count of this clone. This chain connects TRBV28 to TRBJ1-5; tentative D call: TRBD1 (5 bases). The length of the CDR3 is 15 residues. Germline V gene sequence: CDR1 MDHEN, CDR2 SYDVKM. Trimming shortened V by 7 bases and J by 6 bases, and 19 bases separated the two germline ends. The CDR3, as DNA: TGTGCCAGCAAAAATTCGAGGCAGGGTAGTCAGCCCCAGCATTTT. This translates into CASKNSRQGSQPQHF.

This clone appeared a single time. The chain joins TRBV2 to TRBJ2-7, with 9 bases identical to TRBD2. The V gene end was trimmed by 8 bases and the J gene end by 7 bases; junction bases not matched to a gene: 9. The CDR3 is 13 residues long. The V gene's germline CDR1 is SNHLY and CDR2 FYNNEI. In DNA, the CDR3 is TGTGCCAGCGAAAAGGCGGGAGGGTCAGAGCAGTACTTC. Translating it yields CASEKAGGSEQYF. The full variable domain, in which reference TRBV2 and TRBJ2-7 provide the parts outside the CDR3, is EPEVTQTPSHQVTQMGQEVILRCVPISNHLYFYWYRQILGQKVEFLVSFYNNEISEKSEIFDDQFSVERPDGSNFTLKIRSTKLEDSAMYFCASEKAGGSEQYFGPGTRLTVT.

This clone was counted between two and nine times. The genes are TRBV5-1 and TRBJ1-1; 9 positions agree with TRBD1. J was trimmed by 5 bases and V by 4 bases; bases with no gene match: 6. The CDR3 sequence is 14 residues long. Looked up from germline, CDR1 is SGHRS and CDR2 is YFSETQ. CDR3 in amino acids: CASSPEGQGTEAFF. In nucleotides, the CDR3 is TGCGCCAGCAGCCCGGAGGGACAGGGTACTGAAGCTTTCTTT.

CDR3 nucleotide sequence: TGTGCCTGGAGTCTCTCGCGGGTTGCAACGAACACTGAAGCTTTCTTT. Translating gives CAWSLSRVATNTEAFF. This sequence joins TRBV30 and TRBJ1-1; no firm D call. The germline V and J ends were trimmed by 2 bases and 1 base, with 17 bases remaining between them. Per the germline V gene, CDR1 is GTSNPN and CDR2 is SVGIG (reference sequence). The CDR3 has 16 residues.

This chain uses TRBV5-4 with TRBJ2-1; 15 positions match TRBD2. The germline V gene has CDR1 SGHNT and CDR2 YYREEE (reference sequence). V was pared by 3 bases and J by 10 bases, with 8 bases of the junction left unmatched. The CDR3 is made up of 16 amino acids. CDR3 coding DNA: TGTGCCAGCAGCTCCGGAGGGACTAGCGGGAGGCGGGAGCAGTTCTTC. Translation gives CASSSGGTSGRREQFF.

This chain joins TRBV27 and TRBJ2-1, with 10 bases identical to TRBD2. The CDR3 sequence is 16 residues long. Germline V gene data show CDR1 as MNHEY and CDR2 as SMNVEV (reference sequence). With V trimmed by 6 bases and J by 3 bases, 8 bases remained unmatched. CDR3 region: CASSYLWTSGYNEQFF. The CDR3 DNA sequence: TGTGCCAGCAGCTACCTCTGGACTAGCGGCTACAATGAGCAGTTCTTC.

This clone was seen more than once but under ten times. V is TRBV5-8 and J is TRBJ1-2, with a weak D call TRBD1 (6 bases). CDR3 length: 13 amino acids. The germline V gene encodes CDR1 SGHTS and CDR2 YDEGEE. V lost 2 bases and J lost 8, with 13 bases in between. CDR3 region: CASSFNRDRGYTF. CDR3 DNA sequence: TGTGCCAGCAGCTTCAACAGGGACCGGGGCTACACCTTC.

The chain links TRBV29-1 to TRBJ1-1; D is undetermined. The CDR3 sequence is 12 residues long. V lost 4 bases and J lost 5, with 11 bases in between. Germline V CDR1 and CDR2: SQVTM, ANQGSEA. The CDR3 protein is CSVVGSGTEAFF. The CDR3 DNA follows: TGCAGCGTTGTAGGTTCGGGGACTGAAGCTTTCTTT.

The CDR3 region has the DNA TGCAGCGTTGCAGATACAGGGGGCGAGGAGACCCAGTACTTC. Its translation is CSVADTGGEETQYF. This chain uses TRBV29-1 with TRBJ2-5; 9 nucleotides agree with TRBD1. In germline, CDR1 is SQVTM, CDR2 ANQGSEA. CDR3 length equals 14 residues. The V segment lost 4 bases and the J segment 5 bases; nucleotides outside the gene matches: 8.

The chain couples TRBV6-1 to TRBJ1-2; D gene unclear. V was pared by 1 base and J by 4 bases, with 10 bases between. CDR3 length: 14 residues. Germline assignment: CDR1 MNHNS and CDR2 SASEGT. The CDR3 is CASSEEGGPYGYTF. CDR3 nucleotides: TGTGCCAGCAGTGAAGAGGGAGGGCCCTATGGCTACACCTTC.

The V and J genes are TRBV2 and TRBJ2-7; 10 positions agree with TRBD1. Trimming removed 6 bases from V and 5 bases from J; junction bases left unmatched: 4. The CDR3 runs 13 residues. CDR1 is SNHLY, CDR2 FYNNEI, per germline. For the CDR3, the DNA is TGTGCCAGCAGACAGGGACAGGGGCACGAGCAGTACTTC. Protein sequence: CASRQGQGHEQYF. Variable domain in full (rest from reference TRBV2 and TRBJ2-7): EPEVTQTPSHQVTQMGQEVILRCVPISNHLYFYWYRQILGQKVEFLVSFYNNEISEKSEIFDDQFSVERPDGSNFTLKIRSTKLEDSAMYFCASRQGQGHEQYFGPGTRLTVT.

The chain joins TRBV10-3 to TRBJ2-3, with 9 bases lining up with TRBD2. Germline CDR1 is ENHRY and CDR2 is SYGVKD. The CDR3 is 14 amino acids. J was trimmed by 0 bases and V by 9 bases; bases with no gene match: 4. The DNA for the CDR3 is TGTGCCATTACTAGCGGGTCTAGCACAGATACGCAGTATTTT. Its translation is CAITSGSSTDTQYF.

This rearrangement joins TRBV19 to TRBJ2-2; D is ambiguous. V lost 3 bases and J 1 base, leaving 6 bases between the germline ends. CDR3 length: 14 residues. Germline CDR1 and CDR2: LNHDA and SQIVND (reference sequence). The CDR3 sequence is CASSIRRNTGELFF. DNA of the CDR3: TGTGCCAGTAGTATTCGGAGGAACACCGGGGAGCTGTTTTTT.

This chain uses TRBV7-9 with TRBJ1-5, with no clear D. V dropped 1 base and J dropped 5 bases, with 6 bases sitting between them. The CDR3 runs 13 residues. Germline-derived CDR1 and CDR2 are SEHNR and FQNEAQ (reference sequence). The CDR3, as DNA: TGTGCCAGCAGCTTAGGGCTGGATCAGCCCCAGCATTTT. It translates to CASSLGLDQPQHF.

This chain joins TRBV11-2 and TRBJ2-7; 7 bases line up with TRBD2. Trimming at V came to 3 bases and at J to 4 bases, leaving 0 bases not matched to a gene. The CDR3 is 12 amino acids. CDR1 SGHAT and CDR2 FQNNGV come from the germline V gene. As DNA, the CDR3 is TGTGCCAGCAGCTTTAGCGGGTACGAGCAGTACTTC. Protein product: CASSFSGYEQYF. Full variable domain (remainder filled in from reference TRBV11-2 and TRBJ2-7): EAGVAQSPRYKIIEKRQSVAFWCNPISGHATLYWYQQILGQGPKLLIQFQNNGVVDDSQLPKDRFSAERLKGVDSTLKIQPAKLEDSAVYLCASSFSGYEQYFGPGTRLTVT.